This T cell receptor (beta chain) was sequenced in a study of tumor and adjacent non-tumor tissue in lung cancer. Study details: Patients comprised 12 adenocarcinoma, a couple of squamous cell carcinoma and 1 small cell lung cancer. Whole-study results and caveats: Compared with tumor, normal lung showed significantly lower TCR diversity. Shorter survival was associated with higher TCR diversity in tumors. Tumor repertoires had a smaller top 100 clone share than normal lung.

Only one count was recorded for this clonotype. Its target is unknown. Since no conserved phenylalanine or tryptophan closes the CDR3, a read error is the likely cause. Germline CDR1 is SQVTM and CDR2 is ANQGSEA. The CDR3 runs to 16 residues. TCRbeta libraries were built with three rounds of nested PCR, modified from ARM-PCR. TCRdb called the multiplex PCR reads again in MiXCR, with one record for every CDR3 protein. The data show around 80,000 distinct CDR3 sequences, less than 85% seen once. The template was RNA from unsorted bulk tissue. Distant lung tissue was collected more than 3 cm away from the tumor edge.

The source material was distant non-tumor lung tissue. The V and J genes are TRBV29-1 and TRBJ2-5; D gene ambiguous. This clonotype was obtained from a man aged 70 or older with non-small cell lung cancer. The CDR3 is CSAKPYLQAGQEAQYL. In nucleotides, the CDR3 is TGCAGCGCCAAGCCCTACCTCCAGGCAGGTCAAGAGGCCCAGTACCTC.